A single sample gave rise to the 15 T cell receptor beta chains below, sequenced in a study of metastatic and nonmetastatic thyroid tumors. Each patient went into thyroid surgery without having received any treatment. TCRdb re-called the PCR reads via MiXCR. The table includes about 85,000 clones, 8.6% detected once. Source material: blood. These receptors originate from a female donor with papillary thyroid cancer or a benign thyroid nodule (not recorded which). Some clones in this sample may be carry-over from other donors' samples.

This clone has a count of ten or more. V gene TRBV5-4 combines with J gene TRBJ2-7; 7 nucleotides align to TRBD1. This CDR3 is built from 16 residues. Germline V gene data show CDR1 as SGHNT and CDR2 as YYREEE (reference sequence). V gave up 2 bases and J gave up 1 base; unmatched junction bases: 9. CDR3 region: CASSFSRDRRSYEQYF. For the CDR3, the DNA is TGTGCCAGCAGCTTCAGCCGGGACAGACGATCCTACGAGCAGTACTTC.

In its sample, this clone was seen many times. The gene calls are TRBV6-1 and TRBJ1-2; the D gene is possibly TRBD1 (6 bases). The V gene's germline CDR1 is MNHNS and CDR2 SASEGT. V lost 3 bases and J lost 5, with 7 bases in between. The CDR3 loop spans 12 amino acids. CDR3 sequence: CASSEDSYGYTF. The CDR3 DNA reads TGTGCCAGCAGTGAGGACAGTTATGGCTACACCTTC.

This clone was observed a handful of times. V usage is TRBV18 and J usage is TRBJ1-1, with TRBD1 matching over 7 bases. Germline V gene lookup returns CDR1 KGHSH and CDR2 LQKENI. This CDR3 region has 16 residues. V trimming: 2 bases; J trimming: 4 bases; junction bases outside the gene matches: 10. In DNA, the CDR3 is TGTGCCAGCTCACCATTTGAGGCAGGGGGGGGCACTGAAGCTTTCTTT. This encodes CASSPFEAGGGTEAFF. The whole variable domain, filled in from reference TRBV18 and TRBJ1-1, reads NAGVMQNPRHLVRRRGQEARLRCSPMKGHSHVYWYRQLPEEGLKFMVYLQKENIIDESGMPKERFSAEFPKEGPSILRIQQVVRGDSAAYFCASSPFEAGGGTEAFFGQGTRLTVV.

CDR3 DNA sequence: TGTGCCAGCAGATCCGGGACGGATTTGTCGACCCAGCATTTT. It encodes CASRSGTDLSTQHF. V gene TRBV2 combines with J gene TRBJ1-5, with TRBD1 as a possible D gene (5 bases). Germline V gene lookup returns CDR1 SNHLY and CDR2 FYNNEI. The CDR3 loop spans 14 amino acids. V dropped 6 bases and J dropped 11 bases, with 20 bases sitting between them. The full variable domain, completed using reference TRBV2 and TRBJ1-5, is EPEVTQTPSHQVTQMGQEVILRCVPISNHLYFYWYRQILGQKVEFLVSFYNNEISEKSEIFDDQFSVERPDGSNFTLKIRSTKLEDSAMYFCASRSGTDLSTQHFGDGTRLSIL.

This clone was recorded at least ten times. The J gene is TRBJ2-3, the V gene TRBV7-6; a weak D match, TRBD1 (6 bases). The V end was cut by 0 bases, the J end by 1 base, with 11 bases between. CDR3 length: 16 amino acids. CDR1 SGHVS and CDR2 FNYEAQ come from the germline V gene. The CDR3 DNA follows: TGTGCCAGCAGCTTAGCTTCAGGGGTTCGCACAGATACGCAGTATTTT. It is translated as CASSLASGVRTDTQYF.

With respect to this clone: Being one base from a much bigger clone, this may be a read error. The chain is built from TRBV9 and TRBJ2-5; 9 nucleotides line up with TRBD1. Germline-derived CDR1 and CDR2 are SGDLS and YYNGEE. V shed 4 bases, J shed 4 bases, and the junction held 11 bases outside the gene matches. This CDR3 has 16 amino acids. CDR3 sequence: CASSPRTGVAGETQYF. Written as DNA, the CDR3 is TGTGCCAGCAGCCCTCGGACAGGGGTCGCGGGAGAGACCCAGTACTTC.

On this clone itself: A much larger clone is a single base away; this may be a read error. The chain uses TRBV6-6 and TRBJ2-3, with 7 positions matching TRBD2. The CDR3 is 15 residues long. Germline V CDR1 and CDR2: MNHNY, SVGAGI (reference sequence). The CDR3: CASSDSTGGLDTQYF. The CDR3 DNA sequence: TGTGCCAGCAGTGACTCGACCGGGGGGTTAGATACGCAGTATTTT.

This clone was found many times. The V gene is TRBV7-3, the J gene TRBJ1-1; D is perhaps TRBD1 (5 bases). The germline gives CDR1 SGHTA, CDR2 FQGTGA. This CDR3 spans 15 amino acids. The V gene lost 6 bases and the J gene lost 3 bases, with 17 bases spanning the gap. CDR3 coding DNA: TGTGCCAGCAGTTATGAGGGACCGGCGGACACTGAAGCTTTCTTT. It is translated as CASSYEGPADTEAFF.

The table lists this clone with many counts. V and J are TRBV6-1 and TRBJ2-4; 11 nucleotides match TRBD2. Trimming removed 5 bases from V and 5 bases from J; junction bases left unmatched: 2. This CDR3 has 14 amino acids. The germline gives CDR1 MNHNS, CDR2 SASEGT. This CDR3 is CASSSTSGENIQYF. Here the CDR3 DNA reads TGTGCCAGCAGTTCGACTAGCGGGGAAAACATTCAGTACTTC.

About this clone itself: A much larger clone is a single base away; this may be a read error. The CDR3 region is CASVGMAGGTETQYF. CDR3 DNA sequence: TGCGCCAGCGTCGGGATGGCGGGGGGTACAGAGACCCAGTACTTC. The gene calls are TRBV5-1 and TRBJ2-5, with TRBD2 identical over 8 bases. This CDR3 comprises 15 residues. V shed 7 bases and J 4 bases; nucleotides not matched to a gene: 12. The germline V gene has CDR1 SGHRS and CDR2 YFSETQ.

A word on this clone: A much larger clone lies a single base off, so this may be a read error. The V gene is TRBV10-3, the J gene TRBJ2-7; tentatively, D is TRBD1 (5 bases). The length of the CDR3 is 12 residues. Trimming removed 3 bases at V and 4 bases at J, with 7 bases between. CDR1 and CDR2 (germline): ENHRY, SYGVKD. For the CDR3, the DNA is TGTGCCATCAGTGACAAGGGGTACGAGCAGTACTTC. Translated: CAISDKGYEQYF.

In this sample, this clone turned up many times. V gene TRBV30 combines with J gene TRBJ2-1; 7 bases line up with TRBD2. J lost 4 bases, V lost 1 base, and 7 bases had no gene match. The CDR3 is 15 amino acids. Per the germline V gene, CDR1 is GTSNPN and CDR2 is SVGIG (reference sequence). The CDR3 region has the DNA TGTGCCTGGAGTGGAATCGGCGGGGGATACAATGAGCAGTTCTTC. Translating it yields CAWSGIGGGYNEQFF.

This clone was counted at least ten times. V usage is TRBV12-3 or TRBV12-4 and J usage is TRBJ1-2, with 8 positions matching TRBD1. This CDR3 is built from 13 residues. V shed 3 bases and J 7 bases; nucleotides not matched to a gene: 4. The CDR3 sequence: CASSLDRELGYTF. The CDR3 DNA is TGTGCCAGCAGTTTGGACAGGGAGCTTGGCTACACCTTC.

The chain combines TRBV27 with TRBJ1-5; D is perhaps TRBD1 (5 bases). V lost 6 bases to trimming and J lost 7 bases, with 19 bases between them. The CDR3 totals 15 residues. Germline loops: CDR1 MNHEY, CDR2 SMNVEV (reference sequence). CDR3 bases: TGTGCCAGCAGACCTCCCGGGGCACGCCTCCAGCCCCAGCATTTT. Translated: CASRPPGARLQPQHF.

This clone was observed many times. The gene calls are TRBV7-2 and TRBJ1-1, with 7 bases aligning to TRBD1. Germline assignment: CDR1 SGHTA and CDR2 FQGNSA. CDR3 size: 15 residues. V gave up 5 bases and J gave up 7 bases; unmatched junction bases: 13. The CDR3 is CASSRQTGTGGEAFF. The CDR3 DNA reads as TGTGCCAGCAGCAGGCAGACAGGGACCGGTGGTGAAGCTTTCTTT.